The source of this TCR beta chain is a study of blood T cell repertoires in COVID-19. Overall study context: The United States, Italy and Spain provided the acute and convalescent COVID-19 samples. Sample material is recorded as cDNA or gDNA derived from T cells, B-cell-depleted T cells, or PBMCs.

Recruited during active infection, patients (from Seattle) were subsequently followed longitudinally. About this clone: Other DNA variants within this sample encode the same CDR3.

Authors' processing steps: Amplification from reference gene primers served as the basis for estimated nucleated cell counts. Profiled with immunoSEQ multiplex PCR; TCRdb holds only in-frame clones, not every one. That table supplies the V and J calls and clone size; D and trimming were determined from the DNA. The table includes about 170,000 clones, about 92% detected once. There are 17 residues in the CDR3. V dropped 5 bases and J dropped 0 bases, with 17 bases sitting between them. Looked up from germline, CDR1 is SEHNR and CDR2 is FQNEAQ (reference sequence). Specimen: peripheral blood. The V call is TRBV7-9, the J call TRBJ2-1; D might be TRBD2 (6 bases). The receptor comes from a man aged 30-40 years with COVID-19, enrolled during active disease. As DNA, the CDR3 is TGTGCCAGCAGCCCCCGGGGAGGCGGCAGCTCCTACAATGAGCAGTTCTTC. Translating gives CASSPRGGGSSYNEQFF.